Detailed here is one T cell receptor (beta chain). Sequencing used immunoSEQ multiplex PCR; TCRdb keeps in-frame clones, though not all of them. The sample gives around 69,000 clones, around 97% of which show up once; approximately 0.2% is in the top ten. Trimming pared 2 bases from V and 4 bases from J, leaving 11 bases between. CDR1 is MNHEY and CDR2 is SVGAGI in the germline V gene. The CDR3 is 14 residues long. The data stem from a study of technical replicates of blood from a handful of donors. This sequence was found in a human donor in good health. This chain joins TRBV6-5 and TRBJ2-5, with D unresolved. The sequencing input was T cells isolated from PBMCs. CDR3 protein: CASSYGSTRETQYF. CDR3 nucleotide sequence: TGTGCCAGCAGTTACGGTAGCACAAGAGAGACCCAGTACTTC.